A selection of T cell receptor beta chains follows, all from one sample in a study of T cell responses to AZD1222 COVID-19 vaccine. Generated by immunoSEQ multiplex PCR, the TCRdb table keeps only in-frame clones and is missing some. The top ten hold 45% of the sample, which has around 100,000 clones, about nine tenths seen once. Sequenced here: peripheral blood, sampled on day 0 of AZD1222 vaccination. Receptor source: an adult in good health. The CDR3 runs from the conserved cysteine through the conserved F or W. Each record gives: clone size, J gene, V gene, D gene, CDR3 DNA, CDR3 protein. A D gene is named only where the DNA matches it firmly. Part of the rows lack a size; the others show once, few, many or a class for expanded clones.

.,TRBJ2-1,TRBV2,TRBD2,TGTGCCAGCAGTGGCCTAGCGGGAGGGATACAGTTCTTC,CASSGLAGGIQFF
.,TRBJ2-7,TRBV28,TRBD1,TGTGCCAGCAGTTTATCTCCAGATGGACAGGAGACCTACGAGCAGTACTTC,CASSLSPDGQETYEQYF
.,TRBJ2-1,TRBV11-2,.,TGTGCCAGCAGCCCATTCTCCTACAATGAGCAGTTCTTC,CASSPFSYNEQFF
.,TRBJ1-6,TRBV7-2,.,TGTGCCAGCAGCCCCTTAAGGGCGGGGAATTCACCCCTCCACTTT,CASSPLRAGNSPLHF
few,TRBJ2-3,TRBV7-3,.,TGTGCCAGCAGCTTAGGAGCCGGGACAGATACGCAGTATTTT,CASSLGAGTDTQYF
.,TRBJ2-5,TRBV3-1/TRBV3-2,.,TGTGCCAGCAGCCGAGTGGAGACCCAGTACTTC,CASSRVETQYF
.,TRBJ1-2,TRBV12-2,.,TGTGCAAGTCGCCGCCTTCGGGGCACTTACTATGGCTACACCTTC,CASRRLRGTYYGYTF
.,TRBJ2-2,TRBV18,.,TGTGCCAGCTCACCACCGTCCAGAAACACCGGGGAGCTGTTTTTT,CASSPPSRNTGELFF
.,TRBJ1-4,TRBV28,.,TGTGCCAGCAGTAAGGGGGACATTCGAGAAAAACTGTTTTTT,CASSKGDIREKLFF
.,TRBJ1-6,TRBV28,TRBD1,TGTGCCAGCAGAAACGGACAGGGGAATTCACCCCTCCACTTT,CASRNGQGNSPLHF
.,TRBJ2-7,TRBV7-8,.,TGTGCCAGCACCGAAAGGGAATCCGGGACGGCAAGCTCCTACGAGCAGTACTTC,CASTERESGTASSYEQYF
few,TRBJ2-7,TRBV6-5,.,TGTGCCAGCAGTTACTCGGTTAGCGGCATCGAGCAGTACTTC,CASSYSVSGIEQYF
.,TRBJ2-7,TRBV21-1,.,TGTGCCAGCAGCAAAGGTACAGGGCTCGCCTACGAGCAGTACTTC,CASSKGTGLAYEQYF
once,TRBJ1-4,TRBV18,.,TGTGCCAGCTCACCACGCAGGGACCTGTTTTTT,CASSPRRDLFF
.,TRBJ2-2,TRBV3-1/TRBV3-2,.,TGTGCCAGCAGCCAAGATACCACCGGGGAGCTGTTTTTT,CASSQDTTGELFF
.,TRBJ1-6,TRBV19,.,TGTGCCAGTAGTGAAGGTGTGGCCATAAATTCACCCCTCCACTTT,CASSEGVAINSPLHF
.,TRBJ2-2,TRBV5-1,TRBD2,TGCGCCAGCAGCTTAGGGACTACTATAACCGGGGAGCTGTTTTTT,CASSLGTTITGELFF
.,TRBJ2-7,TRBV7-9,TRBD2,TGTGCCAGCAGCCGGACGACTAGCGGGAGCTTAGACGAGCAGTACTTC,CASSRTTSGSLDEQYF
.,TRBJ2-7,TRBV3-1/TRBV3-2,.,TGTGCCAGCAGCCATGCCTACGAGCAGTACTTC,CASSHAYEQYF
.,TRBJ2-7,TRBV19,.,TGTGCCAAACAAAGGTCGAGAGGACTGGACGAGCAGTACTTC,CAKQRSRGLDEQYF
.,TRBJ1-1,TRBV5-1,.,TGCGCCAGCAGCCTGGGCGGCAGCAACACTGAAGCTTTCTTT,CASSLGGSNTEAFF
.,TRBJ2-1,TRBV21-1,.,TGTGCCAGCGGCTCGGGACTAGCGGTGAAGAGACAGTTCTTC,CASGSGLAVKRQFF
.,TRBJ2-5,TRBV18,.,TGTGCCAGCTCACCAAGAGGCACCCAAGAGGAGACCCAGTACTTC,CASSPRGTQEETQYF
.,TRBJ2-1,TRBV4-3,TRBD2,TGCGCCAGCAGCCAAGAGCCTCTAGCGGGAGGGCCGGGTGAGCAGTTCTTC,CASSQEPLAGGPGEQFF
.,TRBJ2-7,TRBV5-1,TRBD1,TGCGCCAGCGCCCGTGGGACAGGAGCTTTCTACGAGCAGTACTTC,CASARGTGAFYEQYF
.,TRBJ2-1,TRBV6-5,TRBD2,TGTGCCAGCAGTTACTCGACTAGCGGGAGGATGAATGAGCAGTTCTTC,CASSYSTSGRMNEQFF
few,TRBJ2-1,TRBV6-4,TRBD2,TGTGCCAGCAGTGCGGCTAGCGGGAGACAGCAGTTCTTC,CASSAASGRQQFF
.,TRBJ1-1,TRBV4-3,.,TGCGCCAGCAGCCAAGATAACAAGAACACTGAAGCTTTCTTT,CASSQDNKNTEAFF
.,TRBJ2-1,TRBV13,.,TGTGCCAGCAGCTCAAGCAATGAGCAGTTCTTC,CASSSSNEQFF
.,TRBJ1-6,TRBV27,.,TGTGCCAGCAGTAGGGAGGATCGTGGGAGCTCCTATAATTCACCCCTCCACTTT,CASSREDRGSSYNSPLHF
.,TRBJ1-2,TRBV6-5,.,TGTGCCAGCAAAGCGGGCGGGGTAGGAGGCTACACCTTC,CASKAGGVGGYTF
.,TRBJ1-5,TRBV10-3,TRBD1,TGTGCCACCCGGACAGGGGATAGCAATCAGCCCCAGCATTTT,CATRTGDSNQPQHF
.,TRBJ2-7,TRBV27,.,TGTGCCAGCAGTCCGGACTTTGGCACCTACGAGCAGTACTTC,CASSPDFGTYEQYF
.,TRBJ1-1,TRBV5-1,.,TGCGCCAGCAGCTTCTTGTGGGGGATGAACACTGAAGCTTTCTTT,CASSFLWGMNTEAFF
.,TRBJ2-7,TRBV6-4,TRBD2,TGTGCCAGCATGGGGACTAGCGGGAGAGCGGACGAGCAGTACTTC,CASMGTSGRADEQYF
once,TRBJ2-7,TRBV6-5,.,TGTGCCAGCAGGCAGCTACCCTACGAGCAGTACTTC,CASRQLPYEQYF
.,TRBJ2-5,TRBV19,TRBD2,TGTGCCAGTAGTCCACAACTAGCGGAGCTACAAGAGACCCAGTACTTC,CASSPQLAELQETQYF
.,TRBJ1-6,TRBV6-5,.,TGTGCCAGCAGTTCCGGCAGGGGCTATAATTCACCCCTCCACTTT,CASSSGRGYNSPLHF
.,TRBJ2-7,TRBV28,.,TGTGCCAGCAATTCCACGCCGTTCTACGAGCAGTACTTC,CASNSTPFYEQYF
.,TRBJ1-2,TRBV19,.,TGTGCCAGTAGCGAGGCTTACAGTGGCTACACCTTC,CASSEAYSGYTF
.,TRBJ2-5,TRBV5-1,TRBD1,TGCGCCAGTAGACGAGGGGGCATTGGGGAGACCCAGTACTTC,CASRRGGIGETQYF
.,TRBJ1-2,TRBV18,.,TGTGCCAGCTCACCGGATATAGACACTGGCTACACCTTC,CASSPDIDTGYTF
.,TRBJ1-4,TRBV27,.,TGTGCCAGCAGTTTAGCCGGCGGTGGGGAAAAACTGTTTTTT,CASSLAGGGEKLFF
.,TRBJ1-5,TRBV6-2/TRBV6-3,.,TGTGCCAGCAGTATCACGTGGGCTCAGCCCCAGCATTTT,CASSITWAQPQHF
.,TRBJ2-7,TRBV28,TRBD2,TGTGCCAGCAGTTTCCGACTAGCGGGTGCGGACGAGCAGTACTTC,CASSFRLAGADEQYF
.,TRBJ2-7,TRBV18,.,TGTGCCAGCTCAATTGGTTCAGGGCTCGAGCAGTACTTC,CASSIGSGLEQYF
.,TRBJ1-4,TRBV6-2/TRBV6-3,TRBD1,TGTGCCAGCAGTTACTCAGGGGGCGTCGGCCCAGAAAAACTGTTTTTT,CASSYSGGVGPEKLFF
.,TRBJ1-2,TRBV19,.,TGTGCCAGTAGTCGGACAGAAAACTATGGCTACACCTTC,CASSRTENYGYTF
few,TRBJ1-6,TRBV5-4,.,TGTGCCAGCAGCCCCGCGGTTAGGGAGAATTCACCCCTCCACTTT,CASSPAVRENSPLHF
.,TRBJ1-2,TRBV7-9,.,TGTGCCAGCAGCCCCCGACAGTCCTATGGCTACACCTTC,CASSPRQSYGYTF